The clone carrying this T cell receptor beta chain has more than one count but fewer than ten. These data come from a study of cytomegalovirus exposure and HLA in healthy donors. This PCR relied on a set of 60 Vbeta primers and 13 Jbeta primers. Clones were sequenced by immunoSEQ multiplex PCR, and TCRdb holds only the in-frame ones, with some missing. The sample contains more than 110,000 clones, about 78% of which appear only once. Looked up from germline, CDR1 is SEHNR and CDR2 is FQNEAQ (reference sequence). The ends lost 5 bases at V and 4 bases at J; junction bases unmatched: 9. This CDR3 comprises 15 residues.

Material for sequencing was PBMCs. V gene TRBV7-9 combines with J gene TRBJ2-7, with 9 nucleotides matching TRBD1. This sequence originates from a man aged 35-49 years in good health and CMV-seropositive. CDR3 residues: CASSPDRGGSYEQYF. CDR3 in DNA: TGTGCCAGCAGCCCCGACAGGGGGGGTTCTTACGAGCAGTACTTC.